These 32 T cell receptor beta chains originate from one sample sequenced in a study of radiotherapy plus CTLA-4 blockade in lung cancer. The method was immunoSEQ multiplex PCR; TCRdb's version includes in-frame clones alone and lacks a portion of them. The table records over 60,000 clones, 80% to 90% of them present only once. The sample was peripheral blood, taken from a patient treated with radiotherapy plus ipilimumab. The receptors here all came from a human donor with non-small cell lung cancer that progressed on radiotherapy plus ipilimumab.

V and J are TRBV9 and TRBJ1-1; the D gene is possibly TRBD1 (6 bases). Germline values: CDR1 SGDLS, CDR2 YYNGEE. Trimming stripped 5 bases from V and 0 bases from J, with 17 bases between. This CDR3 has 16 amino acids. As DNA, the CDR3 is TGTGCCAGCAGTCATCCAGGGGACATCATGAACACTGAAGCTTTCTTT. Its protein is CASSHPGDIMNTEAFF. Filled out from reference TRBV9 and TRBJ1-1, the complete variable domain reads DSGVTQTPKHLITATGQRVTLRCSPRSGDLSVYWYQQSLDQGLQFLIQYYNGEERAKGNILERFSAQQFPDLHSELNLSSLELGDSALYFCASSHPGDIMNTEAFFGQGTRLTVV.

The rearrangement links TRBV6-6 to TRBJ2-2; no clear D. CDR1 is MNHNY, CDR2 SVGAGI, per germline (reference sequence). CDR3 length: 15 amino acids. The V end was cut by 8 bases, the J end by 4 bases, with 17 bases between. CDR3 loop: CASGPGSGFTGELFF. The CDR3 coding sequence is TGTGCCAGCGGCCCAGGTTCCGGGTTCACCGGGGAGCTGTTTTTT.

The CDR3, as DNA: TGTGCCAGCAGCCACTCGGGCAGCGGGAGGTATGAGCAGTTCTTC. Protein: CASSHSGSGRYEQFF. The chain uses TRBV7-8 and TRBJ2-1, with 9 bases matching TRBD2. Germline V gene sequence: CDR1 SGHVS, CDR2 FQNEAQ. The CDR3 has 15 residues. J gave up 8 bases and V 5 bases, and 10 bases lay outside the gene matches.

The chain has TRBV2 and TRBJ2-1; the D gene could be TRBD1 or TRBD2 (5 bases each). Germline CDR1 is SNHLY and CDR2 is FYNNEI. The CDR3 spans 14 residues. V was pared by 3 bases and J by 5 bases, with 11 bases between. The CDR3 is CASSDGTRHNEQFF. The CDR3 DNA is TGTGCCAGCAGTGACGGGACCCGGCACAATGAGCAGTTCTTC.

This clone is a singleton in its sample. The chain uses TRBV7-9 and TRBJ2-7, with 10 bases matching TRBD2. V dropped 1 base and J dropped 5; count of bases not matched to a gene: 5. CDR3 length: 15 residues. In germline, CDR1 is SEHNR, CDR2 FQNEAQ (reference sequence). The CDR3 DNA reads TGTGCCAGCAGCTTAGGAGCGGGAGGGCAGAACGAGCAGTACTTC. Translated, it gives CASSLGAGGQNEQYF.

This chain uses TRBV5-1 with TRBJ2-3; TRBD1 matches at 10 bases. Germline loops: CDR1 SGHRS, CDR2 YFSETQ. After removal of 0 bases from V and 4 bases from J, the junction contained 8 bases not matched to a gene. This CDR3 region has 17 residues. This CDR3 reads CASSLGGDRGYSDTQYF. CDR3 coding DNA: TGCGCCAGCAGCTTGGGAGGGGACAGGGGATATTCAGATACGCAGTATTTT.

This chain joins TRBV6-5 and TRBJ2-3; 11 positions match TRBD2. The V and J ends lost 5 bases and 14 bases, in that order; junction bases with no gene match: 6. CDR3 length equals 12 residues. Germline V lookup: CDR1 MNHEY, CDR2 SVGAGI. The CDR3 sequence is CASSQTSGSAYF. The CDR3 nucleotides read TGTGCCAGCAGTCAAACTAGCGGGAGTGCGTATTTT.

This sequence joins TRBV10-3 and TRBJ2-7, with D perhaps given as TRBD1 or TRBD2 (5 bases each). CDR3 length: 16 residues. Trimming cost V 2 bases and J 1 base, with 15 bases left between them. Germline values: CDR1 ENHRY, CDR2 SYGVKD. CDR3 nucleotides: TGTGCCATCAGTGAGATCTCAGGGTGGAGGTCCTACGAGCAGTACGTC. It is translated as CAISEISGWRSYEQYV.

The chain combines TRBV5-8 with TRBJ1-4; 7 nucleotides match TRBD1. Germline V gene lookup returns CDR1 SGHTS and CDR2 YDEGEE. Germline trimming cut 3 bases from V and 5 bases from J; bases unmatched to any gene: 10. This CDR3 region has 16 residues. CDR3 region: CASSWSRQGMNEKLFF. In nucleotides, the CDR3 is TGTGCCAGCAGCTGGTCCCGACAGGGTATGAATGAAAAACTGTTTTTT.

The chain employs TRBV7-3 and TRBJ1-2, with a possible D match to TRBD1 (5 bases). With 5 bases removed from V and 4 bases from J, the gap between germline ends came to 11 bases. Germline V lookup: CDR1 SGHTA, CDR2 FQGTGA. The length of the CDR3 is 13 residues. CDR3 in amino acids: CASSPGTSYGYTF. The CDR3 DNA reads as TGTGCCAGCAGCCCTGGGACTTCCTATGGCTACACCTTC.

There are many counts of this clone. The gene calls are TRBV28 and TRBJ1-2; TRBD1 might be the D (6 bases). V dropped 6 bases and J dropped 6 bases, with 17 bases sitting between them. CDR3 length equals 14 residues. Germline CDR1 MDHEN, CDR2 SYDVKM. DNA for the CDR3: TGTGCCAGCAGCCCCAGGGGAACGGGGAATGGCTACACCTTC. As protein: CASSPRGTGNGYTF.

The chain recombines TRBV6-5 with TRBJ2-7; 7 nucleotides align to TRBD1. CDR3 length: 13 residues. The J segment lost 6 bases and the V segment lost 5 bases, leaving 7 bases of the junction unmatched. Per germline, CDR1 MNHEY and CDR2 SVGAGI. The CDR3 loop is CASSPSAGGEQYF. The CDR3 DNA follows: TGTGCCAGCAGTCCCTCGGCAGGGGGCGAGCAGTACTTC.

The V call is TRBV28, the J call TRBJ1-1; 9 positions match TRBD1. The CDR3 spans 14 residues. CDR1 is MDHEN, CDR2 SYDVKM, per germline. The V segment lost 8 bases and the J segment 3 bases; nucleotides outside the gene matches: 7. The CDR3 here is CASLPGQGYTEAFF. CDR3 nucleotides: TGTGCCAGCCTCCCGGGACAGGGATACACTGAAGCTTTCTTT.

This chain connects TRBV19 to TRBJ2-3, with TRBD2 identical over 8 bases. The CDR3 has 23 residues. Trimming at V came to 1 base and at J to 0 bases, leaving 24 bases not matched to a gene. The germline gives CDR1 LNHDA, CDR2 SQIVND (reference sequence). The CDR3 DNA reads TGTGCCAGTAGTATAGCCCCTCTGTCTTCAGCGGGAGAACAGGTAGTTAGCACAGATACGCAGTATTTT. Encoded protein: CASSIAPLSSAGEQVVSTDTQYF.

CDR3: CASSMVGRGNTEAFF. The CDR3, as DNA: TGTGCCAGTAGTATGGTCGGACGGGGGAACACTGAAGCTTTCTTT. The chain combines TRBV19 with TRBJ1-1; D is unresolved. Trimming pared 3 bases from V and 1 base from J, leaving 12 bases between. Germline-derived CDR1 and CDR2 are LNHDA and SQIVND (reference sequence). CDR3 length: 15 amino acids.

The chain joins TRBV18 to TRBJ2-7; tentatively, D is TRBD1 (6 bases). The CDR3 covers 13 residues. Per germline, CDR1 KGHSH and CDR2 LQKENI. Trimming removed 3 bases at V and 3 bases at J, with 9 bases between. CDR3 in amino acids: CASSPQGNYEQYF. CDR3 DNA: TGTGCCAGCTCACCCCAGGGGAACTACGAGCAGTACTTC.

In its sample, this clone was seen once. V usage is TRBV4-1 and J usage is TRBJ1-4; D gene uncertain. The CDR3 sequence is 16 residues long. Germline CDR1 reads MGHRA; CDR2 reads YSYEKL. Deletions cut 6 bases from V and 6 bases from J, with 20 bases between. CDR3 bases: TGCGCCAGCAGTTCATCGCCTCGACCCGGGGATGAAAAACTGTTTTTT. This sequence encodes CASSSSPRPGDEKLFF.

This chain joins TRBV28 and TRBJ1-4, with 7 nucleotides matching TRBD1. Germline V CDR1 and CDR2: MDHEN, SYDVKM. The junction had 10 bases not matched to a gene; V was cut back by 5 bases and J by 7 bases. CDR3 length: 15 residues. The CDR3 DNA is TGTGCCAGCAGTCGAACAGGGGCCTCCGGTGAAAAACTGTTTTTT. Amino acid sequence: CASSRTGASGEKLFF.

This rearrangement joins TRBV7-3 to TRBJ2-1, with D possibly being TRBD1 or TRBD2 (5 bases each). Germline V lookup: CDR1 SGHTA, CDR2 FQGTGA. The germline V and J ends were trimmed by 6 bases and 0 bases, with 15 bases remaining between them. The length of the CDR3 is 16 residues. CDR3: CASSHPGPGSYNEQFF. As DNA, the CDR3 is TGTGCCAGCAGTCACCCGGGACCAGGCTCCTACAATGAGCAGTTCTTC.

This rearrangement joins TRBV4-2 to TRBJ2-2, with 7 bases fitting TRBD1. The CDR3 sequence is 13 residues long. Germline assignment: CDR1 LGHNA and CDR2 YNFKEQ. The V and J ends lost 2 bases and 8 bases, in that order; junction bases with no gene match: 2. The CDR3 sequence: CASSQNRGGELFF. CDR3 DNA sequence: TGTGCCAGCAGCCAAAACAGGGGTGGGGAGCTGTTTTTT.

V gene TRBV9 combines with J gene TRBJ1-3, with unresolved D. V gave up 0 bases and J gave up 1 base, with 11 bases separating them. Germline CDR1 and CDR2: SGDLS and YYNGEE. The CDR3 extends over 16 amino acids. This chain's CDR3 is CASSVGPGNSGNTIYF. The DNA for the CDR3 is TGTGCCAGCAGCGTAGGTCCGGGAAATTCTGGAAACACCATATATTTT.

The V call is TRBV6-1, the J call TRBJ2-7; no clear D gene. From germline, CDR1 is MNHNS and CDR2 SASEGT. This CDR3 has 11 amino acids. Trimming cost V 5 bases and J 4 bases, with 6 bases left between them. The CDR3 bases are TGTGCCAGCAGTTCACTTTACGAGCAGTACTTC. Protein: CASSSLYEQYF.

The J gene is TRBJ1-3, the V gene TRBV9; D uncertain. The length of the CDR3 is 13 residues. Germline CDR1 and CDR2: SGDLS and YYNGEE. The V and J ends lost 0 bases and 0 bases respectively, with 1 base between them. The CDR3 nucleotides are TGTGCCAGCAGCGTAGGCTCTGGAAACACCATATATTTT. Protein: CASSVGSGNTIYF.

This clone was counted once. V is TRBV5-1 and J is TRBJ2-3; 8 bases are shared with TRBD2. The germline CDR1 and CDR2 sequences are SGHRS and YFSETQ. The trim removed 2 bases at V and 0 bases at J, leaving 11 bases unmatched. This CDR3 is 18 amino acids long. This CDR3 reads CASSFRSGTTRSTDTQYF. The CDR3 DNA reads as TGCGCCAGCAGCTTCCGTAGCGGGACTACTCGTAGCACAGATACGCAGTATTTT.

This clone appeared once. This chain connects TRBV18 to TRBJ1-3; the match to TRBD1 covers 7 bases. J gave up 0 bases and V 3 bases, and 8 bases lay outside the gene matches. The CDR3 is made up of 17 amino acids. Germline CDR1 is KGHSH and CDR2 is LQKENI. Here the CDR3 reads CASSPGGQLLSGNTIYF. In DNA form, the CDR3 reads TGTGCCAGCTCACCGGGGGGACAGCTCCTCTCTGGAAACACCATATATTTT.

The V and J genes are TRBV27 and TRBJ2-3; D is unclear. Germline V gene lookup returns CDR1 MNHEY and CDR2 SMNVEV (reference sequence). There are 12 residues in the CDR3. V dropped 4 bases and J dropped 6 bases, with 8 bases sitting between them. CDR3 region: CASSSDWDTQYF. Written as DNA, the CDR3 is TGTGCCAGCAGTTCCGACTGGGATACGCAGTATTTT.

The rearrangement uses TRBV4-2 and TRBJ2-3; 11 nucleotides match TRBD2. Per germline, CDR1 LGHNA and CDR2 YNFKEQ. V was pared by 1 base and J by 1 base, with 10 bases of the junction left unmatched. The CDR3 length is 19 residues. This chain's CDR3 is CASSQVLLAGDRGTDTQYF. The CDR3, as DNA: TGTGCCAGCAGCCAAGTTCTACTAGCGGGAGATCGGGGCACAGATACGCAGTATTTT.

The chain joins TRBV6-6 to TRBJ2-1, with D hard to call. Trimming left V 0 bases short and J 5 bases short, with 11 bases between. CDR1 and CDR2 from the germline V gene are MNHNY and SVGAGI (reference sequence). The CDR3 length is 15 residues. CDR3: CASSYSLSRDNEQFF. CDR3 nucleotide sequence: TGTGCCAGCAGTTACTCCCTGTCTCGAGACAATGAGCAGTTCTTC.

The chain couples TRBV11-3 to TRBJ2-5; 7 bases are a match to TRBD1. Germline CDR1 reads SGHNT; CDR2 reads YENEEA. This CDR3 has 16 amino acids. V lost 6 bases, J lost 1 base, and 11 bases stayed unmatched. CDR3 in DNA: TGTGCCAGCAGTCCAGAAGGGGGCCTCTCCCAAGAGACCCAGTACTTC. It specifies CASSPEGGLSQETQYF. Full variable domain (rest looked up from reference TRBV11-3 and TRBJ2-5): EAGVVQSPRYKIIEKKQPVAFWCNPISGHNTLYWYLQNLGQGPELLIRYENEEAVDDSQLPKDRFSAERLKGVDSTLKIQPAELGDSAVYLCASSPEGGLSQETQYFGPGTRLLVL.

The chain recombines TRBV7-3 with TRBJ2-1; 7 nucleotides match TRBD2. Trimming cost V 1 base and J 6 bases; bases outside gene matches: 6. The germline V gene encodes CDR1 SGHTA and CDR2 FQGTGA. This CDR3 spans 15 amino acids. The CDR3 coding sequence is TGTGCCAGCAGCTTAATCGCGGGAGCGGGCAATGAGCAGTTCTTC. It yields the protein CASSLIAGAGNEQFF.

The chain combines TRBV21-1 with TRBJ2-7. TRBV21-1 is given as a pseudogene. The CDR3 has 15 residues. Here the CDR3 reads CASRIKGRRGYEQYV. The CDR3 nucleotides are TGTGCCAGCAGGATAAAGGGGCGAAGAGGGTACGAGCAGTACGTC.

V is TRBV18 and J is TRBJ2-5; TRBD1 matches at 9 bases. This CDR3 spans 14 amino acids. With 3 bases clipped from V and 4 bases from J, the junction kept 3 bases outside the gene matches. The germline V gene encodes CDR1 KGHSH and CDR2 LQKENI. In DNA, the CDR3 is TGTGCCAGCTCACCCTCGGGACAGGGAGAGACCCAGTACTTC. As protein: CASSPSGQGETQYF.